The source of this TCR beta chain is a study of shared clonotypes between healthy human individuals. Naive CD8 cells comprised CD45RO-negative, CCR7-positively selected cells, excluding terminally differentiated effector memory CD45RA+ cells. Only a few counts were recorded for this clone. The sorted-subset replicate PCRs were given roughly 200 ng DNA, which is 30,000 to 35,000 T cell genomes. Clones were sequenced by immunoSEQ multiplex PCR, and TCRdb holds only the in-frame ones, with some missing. The data contain under 850,000 clones, 85% to 95% of them singletons. CDR1 is SEHNR and CDR2 is FQNEAQ in the germline V gene (reference sequence). The V gene lost 6 bases and the J gene lost 0 bases, with 9 bases spanning the gap. The CDR3 totals 15 residues.

The sequenced material came from naive CD8+ T cells sorted from blood. This clonotype originated in a man aged 30-40 years in good health. The V and J genes are TRBV7-9 and TRBJ2-6; D not certain. CDR3 residues: CASSFDGSGANVLTF. The CDR3, as DNA: TGTGCCAGCAGTTTCGACGGCTCTGGGGCCAACGTCCTGACTTTC.